This record looks at one T cell receptor beta chain sequence and its context. This sample was taken from a study of blood T cell repertoires in COVID-19. The CDR3 runs 15 residues. The ends lost 5 bases at V and 9 bases at J; junction bases unmatched: 7. Per the germline V gene, CDR1 is SGHVS and CDR2 is FNYEAQ. Original handling: Using reference gene primer amplification, nucleated cell counts were estimated. Method: immunoSEQ multiplex PCR; TCRdb's copy keeps in-frame clones and lacks some. V, J and clone size were drawn from that table, and D and trimming were deduced from the DNA. This table has 200,000 to 250,000 clones, around 83% appearing once.

Sequencing input: peripheral blood. The gene calls are TRBV7-6 and TRBJ2-1; TRBD2 agrees at 13 bases. This TCR derives from a woman aged 70 to 79 with COVID-19, enrolled during active disease. CDR3 loop: CASSVGLAGVSEQFF. The CDR3 DNA reads as TGTGCCAGCAGCGTCGGACTAGCGGGGGTGAGTGAGCAGTTCTTC.